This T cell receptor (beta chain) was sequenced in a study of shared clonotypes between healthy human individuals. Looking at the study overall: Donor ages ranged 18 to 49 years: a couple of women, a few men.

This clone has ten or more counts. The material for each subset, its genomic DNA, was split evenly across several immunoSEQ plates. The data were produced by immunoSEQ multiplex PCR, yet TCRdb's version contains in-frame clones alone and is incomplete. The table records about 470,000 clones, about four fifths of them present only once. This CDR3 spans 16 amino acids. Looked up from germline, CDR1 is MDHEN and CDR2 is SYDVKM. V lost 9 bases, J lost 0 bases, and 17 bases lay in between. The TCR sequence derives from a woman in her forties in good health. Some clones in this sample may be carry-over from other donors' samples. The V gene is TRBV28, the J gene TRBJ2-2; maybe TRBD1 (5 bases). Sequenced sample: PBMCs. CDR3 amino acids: CASPPSMDTNTGELFF. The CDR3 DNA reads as TGTGCCAGTCCTCCTTCGATGGACACGAACACCGGGGAGCTGTTTTTT.